This T cell receptor (beta chain) was documented in a study of shared clonotypes between healthy human individuals (dated by TCRdb to about 2020). With respect to the entire study: A few men and two women, aged 18 to 49 years, made up the cohort. Between about 0.85 and 10 billion PBMCs per donor were obtained by leukapheresis. Blood TCR repertoires of 5 or 6 healthy adults were deeply sequenced to estimate repertoire size and the extent of clonotype sharing between individuals. Per donor, three plates each were used for CD4 naive and CD4 memory, two for CD8 naive, and one for CD8 memory. Libraries were prepared and TCR repertoires were sequenced by different laboratories using diverse techniques, in order to increase sequencing depth and limit assay-specific biases.

Regarding this clone: What antigen it recognizes has not been identified. Base-call qualities are not available, and no considerably larger clone is one nucleotide away.

Using the deep immunoSEQ assay, TCR CDR3 regions were amplified from genomic DNA by multiplex PCR. For each cell subset, the extracted genomic DNA was distributed evenly across all wells of several immunoSEQ 96-well plates, and each plate served as one replicate. For sorted subsets, each replicate PCR was loaded with approximately 190 ng genomic DNA, equivalent to some 31,000 T cell genomes. The purified libraries were quantified using a Qubit 3.0 fluorometer, sized with a Bioanalyzer 2100, and then quantified again using the KAPA Library Quantification kit. A separate single-read 150-cycle Illumina NextSeq 550 flow cell was used to sequence each immunoSEQ 96-well plate. In the authors' own workflow: Because the immunoSEQ output held only junctional sequences and lacked quality scores, the filtering could not match the filtering applied to full-length reads. To assign V/J genes and CDR3, sequences were annotated using PyIR, a Python wrapper for IgBLAST v1.9, with IMGT germline references. Any read was removed if the V/J assignment was weak (E-value above 1e-6), the CDR3 was missing, or the read contained stop codons, out-of-frame junctions, or ambiguous translated residues. A V3J clonotype was defined by an identical inferred V gene, J gene, and CDR3 amino acid sequence. The percentage overlap between two repertoires was calculated by dividing the number of shared unique clonotypes by the size of the smaller repertoire. Three approaches were used to assess repertoire richness: RTK rarefaction, the Chao1 estimator, and Recon v2.1 estimates of unobserved clonotypes. Generation probabilities for all TCRbeta clonotypes obtained by the gDNA method from a handful of donors were computed using OLGA. The clones in this table, taken by TCRdb from immuneACCESS, are in-frame only. Not every clone is retained; where verified, under half of the shortfall comes from an unresolved V gene, and the cause of the rest is unknown. The V and J calls and the clone size are those of that table, but D and trimming were determined from the DNA. For this sample the table gives about 2.4 million clones, of which 90% to 95% were detected only once. The top ten clonotypes cover about 0.34% of the sample.

Overall results and qualifications from the work: Naive subsets generally had larger estimated clonotype richness than memory subsets did. Clonotypes shared by all four sorted-subset donors showed higher generation probabilities than non-shared clonotypes. The small number of donors limited the genetic and exposure-history diversity represented. Sharing across several donors was observed for about 5% of naive CD4, 3% to 4% of naive CD8, about 2.3% of memory CD4, and roughly 0.4% of memory CD8 clonotypes. Pairwise subsampling indicated that sequencing depth was expected to affect the degree of clonotype sharing among donors. Rarefaction of sorted-subset datasets indicated incomplete sequencing despite the large sequencing depth. Only blood was sampled, and tissue TCR repertoires likely differ from those in blood.

Healthy HIV-negative adults with no recently reported acute infections or vaccinations were included as donors. Every donor was a Caucasian adult residing in Nashville, Tennessee, USA. CD4+ T cells were enriched through magnetic negative selection, after which naive cells were positively selected on CD45RA and the remaining negative fraction served as the memory subset. Blood was obtained by leukapheresis, after which PBMCs were separated by Ficoll-Histopaque density gradient centrifugation and cryopreserved in liquid nitrogen vapor phase. Analytical flow cytometry was used to check the purity and quantity of every magnetically sorted T cell population. Each sorted fraction had its genomic DNA isolated and then quantified by UV absorbance on a Nanodrop 2000c. The germline V gene encodes CDR1 MDHEN and CDR2 SYDVKM. Relative to germline, V is missing 6 bases and J is missing 6 bases, with 12 bases of the junction outside any gene match. The CDR3 holds 15 amino acids from the cysteine to the phenylalanine. The retained sequence is limited to the CDR3, 45 bases, with the frame set at the first base.

The source is a man between 18 and 29 years old in good health. Some clones in this sample may be carry-over from other donors' samples. Material: naive CD4+ T cells from PBMCs. The cell subset or site label here, explained by the study, means: CD45RA+ positively selected. The sequence links TRBV28 to TRBJ2-3; 7 bases in the middle match TRBD1. In nucleotide form, the sequence is TGTGCCAGCAGACTGACAGGGACCCGGTGGGATACGCAGTATTTT. Translated, this gives CASRLTGTRWDTQYF.